This entry lists 17 T cell receptor beta chains sequenced from one sample in a study of T cell clonotyping in hematopoietic cell transplantation. Only in-frame clones appear in the TCRdb table, and some are missing; sequencing was by immunoSEQ multiplex PCR. The table has nearly 9,500 clones, around 97% seen once. Sample: peripheral blood mononuclear cells, taken 100 days after allogeneic stem cell transplant. The receptors were sampled from a male patient aged 60-69 years who had an allogeneic stem cell transplant from a related donor, so the T cells may come from the graft donor. Some clones in this sample may be carry-over from other donors' samples.

The chain is built from TRBV15 and TRBJ1-6; D is undetermined. This CDR3 contains 16 residues. The V end lost 0 bases, the J end lost 6 bases, and 12 bases lay between the germline ends. The germline CDR1 and CDR2 sequences are LNHNV and YYDKDF (reference sequence). The CDR3 sequence is CATSRERPGTNSPLHF. In nucleotides, the CDR3 is TGTGCCACCAGCAGAGAACGCCCGGGCACTAATTCACCCCTCCACTTT.

V and J are TRBV6-5 and TRBJ1-3; no clear D. In germline, CDR1 is MNHEY, CDR2 SVGAGI. Trimming pared 6 bases from V and 2 bases from J, leaving 11 bases between. CDR3 length: 14 residues. Written as DNA, the CDR3 is TGTGCCAGCAGCCGTAATTCACCTGGAAACACCATATATTTT. Its protein product is CASSRNSPGNTIYF.

The chain combines TRBV28 with TRBJ1-3, with a weak D call TRBD1 (5 bases). This CDR3 contains 16 residues. Per the germline V gene, CDR1 is MDHEN and CDR2 is SYDVKM. Trimming removed 5 bases from V and 2 bases from J, with 16 bases in between. CDR3: CASSTRRVWTGNTIYF. As DNA, the CDR3 is TGTGCCAGCAGTACCCGCAGGGTTTGGACTGGAAACACCATATATTTT.

The V and J genes are TRBV9 and TRBJ2-1, with D perhaps matching TRBD1 (5 bases). V lost 1 base and J lost 5, with 19 bases in between. The V gene's germline CDR1 is SGDLS and CDR2 YYNGEE. The CDR3 length is 17 residues. In nucleotides, the CDR3 is TGTGCCAGCAGCGTACAGGGCGTACCGGCTACAAACAATGAGCAGTTCTTC. Translation gives CASSVQGVPATNNEQFF.

The chain links TRBV6-5 to TRBJ2-7, with D hard to call. The ends were cut back, 0 bases at V and 3 bases at J, with 15 bases in the middle. The CDR3 covers 16 residues. Per the germline V gene, CDR1 is MNHEY and CDR2 is SVGAGI. CDR3: CASSYSLPDGVYEQYF. CDR3 in DNA: TGTGCCAGCAGTTACTCACTCCCGGACGGAGTCTACGAGCAGTACTTC.

J is TRBJ2-1 and V is TRBV2, with 16 bases lining up with TRBD2. The J segment lost 7 bases and the V segment lost 6 bases, leaving 6 bases of the junction unmatched. The CDR3 contains 16 residues. The germline V gene has CDR1 SNHLY and CDR2 FYNNEI. CDR3 nucleotides: TGTGCCAGCAGAAAAGGGACTAGCGGGGGGGCGAATGAGCAGTTCTTC. It encodes CASRKGTSGGANEQFF.

The chain uses TRBV29-1 and TRBJ1-5, with TRBD1 matching over 9 bases. The CDR3 loop spans 13 amino acids. Germline values: CDR1 SQVTM, CDR2 ANQGSEA. DNA of the CDR3: TGCAGTGTAGGGACAGGGAGCAATCAGCCCCAGCATTTT. This encodes CSVGTGSNQPQHF.

V gene TRBV11-2 combines with J gene TRBJ2-7; 11 bases fit TRBD2. The germline gives CDR1 SGHAT, CDR2 FQNNGV. Trimming took 5 bases from V and 13 from J; bases not matched to a gene: 4. CDR3 size: 11 residues. CDR3 amino acids: CASSIGTSGYF. The CDR3 DNA reads TGTGCCAGCAGCATCGGGACTAGCGGATACTTC. Filled out from reference TRBV11-2 and TRBJ2-7, the complete variable domain reads EAGVAQSPRYKIIEKRQSVAFWCNPISGHATLYWYQQILGQGPKLLIQFQNNGVVDDSQLPKDRFSAERLKGVDSTLKIQPAKLEDSAVYLCASSIGTSGYFGPGTRLTVT.

The V call is TRBV6-5, the J call TRBJ2-1; D not resolved. This CDR3 region has 12 residues. Trimming stripped 7 bases from V and 6 bases from J, with 10 bases between. In germline, CDR1 is MNHEY, CDR2 SVGAGI. CDR3 coding DNA: TGTGCCAGCACGGAGCAGAGCAATGAGCAGTTCTTC. This sequence encodes CASTEQSNEQFF.

The DNA for the CDR3 is TGTGCCAGCAGTGAATATAGCGGGACAGGCGGGGGCTACACCTTC. The encoded protein is CASSEYSGTGGGYTF. This rearrangement joins TRBV25-1 to TRBJ1-2, with 8 positions matching TRBD1. V was clipped by 0 bases and J by 8 bases; unmatched bases: 8. Germline lookup yields CDR1 MGHDK and CDR2 SYGVNS. The CDR3 sequence is 15 residues long.

This chain joins TRBV7-2 and TRBJ2-7; a weak D match, TRBD1 (6 bases). Germline CDR1 and CDR2: SGHTA and FQGNSA. The CDR3 length is 14 residues. Trimming pared 2 bases from V and 2 bases from J, leaving 10 bases between. CDR3 bases: TGTGCCAGCAGCTTATTGGGGACACCCTACGAGCAGTACTTC. Its protein is CASSLLGTPYEQYF.

The chain is built from TRBV6-5 and TRBJ1-2; D is unclear. Germline CDR1 MNHEY, CDR2 SVGAGI. The CDR3 covers 14 residues. With 2 bases removed from V and 4 bases from J, the gap between germline ends came to 11 bases. The CDR3 coding sequence is TGTGCCAGCAGTTACACCATTGGGCCCTATGGCTACACCTTC. Its protein is CASSYTIGPYGYTF.

The gene calls are TRBV5-1 and TRBJ1-6, with D possibly matching TRBD1 (6 bases). Looked up from germline, CDR1 is SGHRS and CDR2 is YFSETQ. The CDR3 spans 16 residues. Trimming pared 5 bases from V and 2 bases from J, leaving 14 bases between. The CDR3 nucleotides read TGCGCCAGCAGTGAGGCAGGGGAGGCCTATAATTCACCCCTCCACTTT. Encoded protein: CASSEAGEAYNSPLHF. The full variable domain, completed using reference TRBV5-1 and TRBJ1-6, is KAGVTQTPRYLIKTRGQQVTLSCSPISGHRSVSWYQQTPGQGLQFLFEYFSETQRNKGNFPGRFSGRQFSNSRSEMNVSTLELGDSALYLCASSEAGEAYNSPLHFGNGTRLTVT.

The V gene is TRBV6-1, the J gene TRBJ1-1, with D unresolved. The CDR3 is made up of 14 amino acids. The V gene's germline CDR1 is MNHNS and CDR2 SASEGT. Between the trimmed V and J ends, which lost 7 bases and 0 bases, there was a span of 12 bases. CDR3 DNA: TGTGCCAGCACCTCCCGGACGGTGAACACTGAAGCTTTCTTT. It specifies CASTSRTVNTEAFF.

This clone has just one count. The J gene is TRBJ1-2, the V gene TRBV2, with D uncertain. V lost 5 bases and J 8 bases, leaving 12 bases between the germline ends. Germline-derived CDR1 and CDR2 are SNHLY and FYNNEI. The CDR3 consists of 12 residues. Here the CDR3 reads CASSPDRNGYTF. CDR3 coding DNA: TGTGCCAGCAGTCCGGACCGCAACGGCTACACCTTC.

The chain is built from TRBV11-3 and TRBJ2-7, with D perhaps matching TRBD1 (5 bases). V dropped 3 bases and J dropped 2 bases, with 14 bases sitting between them. Per the germline V gene, CDR1 is SGHNT and CDR2 is YENEEA. The CDR3 is made up of 15 amino acids. In nucleotides, the CDR3 is TGTGCCAGCAGCTTCGGATGGGGCTCCCCCTACGAGCAGTACTTC. It encodes CASSFGWGSPYEQYF.

Only a few counts were recorded for this clone. This rearrangement joins TRBV7-2 to TRBJ2-3, with D tentatively TRBD1 (7 bases). The V gene lost 0 bases and the J gene lost 5 bases, with 9 bases spanning the gap. This CDR3 has 14 residues. Germline values: CDR1 SGHTA, CDR2 FQGNSA. CDR3 nucleotides: TGTGCCAGCAGCTTAGCGCAGGGGGGAGATACGCAGTATTTT. It codes for CASSLAQGGDTQYF.